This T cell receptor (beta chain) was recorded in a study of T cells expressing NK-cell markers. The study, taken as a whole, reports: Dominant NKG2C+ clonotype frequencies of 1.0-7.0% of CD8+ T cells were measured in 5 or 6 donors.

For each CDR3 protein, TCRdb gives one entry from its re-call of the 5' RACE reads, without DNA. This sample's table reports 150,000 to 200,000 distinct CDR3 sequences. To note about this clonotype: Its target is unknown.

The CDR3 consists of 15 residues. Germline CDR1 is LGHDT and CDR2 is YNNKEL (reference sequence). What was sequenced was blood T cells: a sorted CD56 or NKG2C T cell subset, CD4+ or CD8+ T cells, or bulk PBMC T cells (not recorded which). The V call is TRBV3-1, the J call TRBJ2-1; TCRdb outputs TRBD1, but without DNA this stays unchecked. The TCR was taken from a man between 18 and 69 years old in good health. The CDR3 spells CASSRELTGTDEQFF.